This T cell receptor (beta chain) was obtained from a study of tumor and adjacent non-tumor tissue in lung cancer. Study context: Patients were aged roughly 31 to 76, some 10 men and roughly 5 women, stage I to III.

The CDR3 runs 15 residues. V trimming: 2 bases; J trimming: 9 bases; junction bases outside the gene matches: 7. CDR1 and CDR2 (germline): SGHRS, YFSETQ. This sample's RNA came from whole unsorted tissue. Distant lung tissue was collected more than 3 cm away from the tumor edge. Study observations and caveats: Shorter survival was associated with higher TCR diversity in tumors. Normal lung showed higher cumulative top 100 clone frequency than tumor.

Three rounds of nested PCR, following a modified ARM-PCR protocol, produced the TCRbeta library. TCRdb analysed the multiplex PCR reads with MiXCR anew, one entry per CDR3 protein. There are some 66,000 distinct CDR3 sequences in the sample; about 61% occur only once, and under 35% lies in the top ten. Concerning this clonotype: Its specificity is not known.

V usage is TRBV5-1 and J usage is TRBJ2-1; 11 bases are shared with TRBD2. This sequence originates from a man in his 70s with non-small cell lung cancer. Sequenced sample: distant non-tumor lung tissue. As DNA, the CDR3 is TGCGCCAGCAGCTTTAGCGGGAGGGCCACTCTTGAGCAGTTCTTC. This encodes CASSFSGRATLEQFF.